The next 9 T cell receptor beta chains were all read from a single sample in a study of T cell repertoires in cytomegalovirus infection. These TCRs are of unknown antigen specificity. TCRdb redid the calling of the reads with MiXCR, one entry per CDR3 protein. Of approximately 110,000 distinct CDR3 sequences listed, about 30% were seen once; the top ten hold around 80%. The material was CD8+ T cells from cultured PBMCs, obtained from culture after CMV antigen stimulation. Receptor source: a human donor in good health (CMV status not recorded). Some clones in this sample may be carry-over from other donors' samples.

This chain joins TRBV15 and TRBJ1-5; the D gene is possibly TRBD1 (5 bases). The CDR3 totals 14 residues. The V gene lost 1 base and the J gene lost 7 bases, with 11 bases spanning the gap. CDR1 and CDR2 (germline): LNHNV, YYDKDF (reference sequence). The CDR3 sequence: CATSRGLGDQPQHF. CDR3 nucleotides: TGTGCCACCAGCAGAGGACTGGGGGACCAGCCCCAGCATTTT.

As to this clonotype: A much larger clone differs by one base, so this may be a read error. The V and J genes are TRBV7-2 and TRBJ2-1; possibly TRBD2 for D (6 bases). The germline V gene encodes CDR1 SGHTA and CDR2 FQGNSA. This CDR3 comprises 12 residues. The CDR3 here is CAGSLGTQEQFF. The CDR3 coding sequence is TGTGCCGGCAGCCTCGGGACTCAGGAGCAGTTCTTC. Filled out from reference TRBV7-2 and TRBJ2-1, the complete variable domain reads GAGVSQSPSNKVTEKGKDVELRCDPISGHTALYWYRQSLGQGLEFLIYFQGNSAPDKSGLPSDRFSAERTGGSVSTLTIQRTQQEDSAVYLCAGSLGTQEQFFGPGTRLTVL.

The chain recombines TRBV12-3 or TRBV12-4 with TRBJ1-2, with a possible D match to TRBD1 (6 bases). V gave up 5 bases and J gave up 6 bases, with 16 bases separating them. The CDR3 consists of 14 residues. CDR3 region: CASSGVQGTHGYTF. The CDR3 DNA follows: TGTGCCAGCAGTGGGGTACAGGGCACTCATGGCTACACCTTC.

This clonotype was detected only a few times. The rearrangement joins TRBV7-9 to TRBJ2-7, with unresolved D. The CDR3 is made up of 14 amino acids. The germline V and J ends were trimmed by 0 bases and 2 bases, with 8 bases remaining between them. Germline assignment: CDR1 SEHNR and CDR2 FQNEAQ (reference sequence). CDR3 bases: TGTGCCAGCAGCTTAGCTTTGCGGACCTACGAGCAGTACTTC. This translates into CASSLALRTYEQYF. Full variable domain (outside the CDR3, taken from reference TRBV7-9 and TRBJ2-7): DTGVSQNPRHKITKRGQNVTFRCDPISEHNRLYWYRQTLGQGPEFLTYFQNEAQLEKSRLLSDRFSAERPKGSFSTLEIQRTEQGDSAMYLCASSLALRTYEQYFGPGTRLTVT.

This clonotype was observed a handful of times. V is TRBV7-9 and J is TRBJ1-4; D uncertain. Germline-derived CDR1 and CDR2 are SEHNR and FQNEAQ (reference sequence). The CDR3 is 15 residues long. The V end was cut by 5 bases, the J end by 8 bases, with 18 bases between. The CDR3 DNA sequence: TGTGCCAGCAGCCGGATCACGGAGGATCGGGAAAAACTGTTTTTT. Protein product: CASSRITEDREKLFF.

This clonotype occurred many times. This chain links TRBV6-1 with TRBJ2-1; no clear D. The CDR3 is made up of 15 amino acids. Germline CDR1 is MNHNS and CDR2 is SASEGT. V shed 3 bases and J shed 5 bases, with 14 bases lying between them. The CDR3 sequence is CASSEGWARNNEQFF. CDR3 coding DNA: TGTGCCAGCAGTGAGGGGTGGGCGCGTAACAATGAGCAGTTCTTC.

By proportion, this clonotype is medium-sized (0.01 to 0.1%). The chain joins TRBV7-2 to TRBJ1-2; D gene unclear. V lost 3 bases, J lost 4 bases, and 12 bases lay in between. The length of the CDR3 is 14 residues. The germline V gene has CDR1 SGHTA and CDR2 FQGNSA. DNA for the CDR3: TGTGCCAGCAGCTTGGGTCAGAGCGTCTATGGCTACACCTTC. Its protein product is CASSLGQSVYGYTF.

This clonotype was observed many times. The V and J genes are TRBV4-1 and TRBJ1-2; D possibly corresponds to TRBD1 (6 bases). Germline V gives CDR1 MGHRA, CDR2 YSYEKL. The CDR3 runs 13 residues. With 4 bases removed from V and 14 bases from J, the gap between germline ends came to 20 bases. The CDR3 coding sequence is TGCGCCAGCAGCCCCGACACAGGGATGGGTTGTACCTTC. It codes for CASSPDTGMGCTF.

This chain links TRBV6-1 with TRBJ1-4, with TRBD1 identical over 8 bases. Germline values: CDR1 MNHNS, CDR2 SASEGT. The CDR3 covers 14 residues. V dropped 7 bases and J dropped 3; count of bases not matched to a gene: 4. The DNA for the CDR3 is TGTGCCAGCAATCCGACAGGGGCTAATGAAAAACTGTTTTTT. As protein: CASNPTGANEKLFF.